This T cell receptor (beta chain) was sequenced during a study of T cells in Graves' hyperthyroidism and ophthalmopathy. The CDR3 runs 13 residues. V lost 5 bases and J lost 0, with 6 bases in between. Germline V gives CDR1 LNHDA, CDR2 SQIVND (reference sequence). Regions amplified from RNA transcripts were the TCR beta CDR3 regions. A first-round RT-PCR of the TCR CDR3 used the HTBI primer set. TCRdb independently ran MiXCR on the multiplex PCR reads; one entry per CDR3 protein. The table shows roughly 530,000 distinct CDR3 sequences, with more than 15% occurring only once. Sequencing used blood. The source is a woman between 18 and 30 years old with Graves' ophthalmopathy. This chain links TRBV19 with TRBJ2-3; D gene unclear. The CDR3: CASSGYSTDTQYF. The CDR3 nucleotides are TGTGCCAGTAGTGGTTACAGCACAGATACGCAGTATTTT.